Given below is one T cell receptor beta chain in context. What it recognizes is unknown. This entry belongs to a study of post-analysis software for immune sequencing data. Study context: Several disease courses (relapsing-remitting, secondary progressive and progressive-relapsing) of multiple sclerosis were included.

Germline-derived CDR1 and CDR2 are SGHTA and FQGNSA. This CDR3 is 15 amino acids long. J was trimmed by 4 bases and V by 3 bases; bases with no gene match: 7. Study-wide results and limits: When patients were compared with controls, 4 or 5 TRBV segments were more frequent, TRBV5-6, TRBV5-1 and TRBV20-1 among them. Normalized Chao1 diversity was significantly reduced in patients versus controls.

Each TCR beta cDNA library carried unique molecular identifiers. TCRdb passed the PCR reads through MiXCR, listing each CDR3 protein once. The table includes approximately 770,000 distinct CDR3 sequences, around 42% detected once. Sample: blood. The clonotype originates from a girl between 5 and 17 years old with multiple sclerosis. The rearrangement links TRBV7-2 to TRBJ2-7, with TRBD1 matching over 9 bases. CDR3 amino acids: CASSFTGGSWYEQYF. CDR3 nucleotides: TGTGCCAGCAGCTTCACAGGGGGCAGCTGGTACGAGCAGTACTTC.